These 30 T cell receptor beta chains came from one sample sequenced in a study of beta chain features in type 1 diabetes. The sequenced template was cDNA made from the entire isolated RNA. Sequenced by immunoSEQ multiplex PCR; TCRdb stores in-frame clones only, minus some. The data contain about 220,000 clones, 11% of them singletons. The sequenced sample was central memory CD4+ T cells from blood. The receptors here all came from a man aged 18 to 29 in good health.

The sample holds a few counts of this clone. This chain links TRBV9 with TRBJ2-7; D ambiguous. The CDR3 consists of 14 residues. The germline V and J ends were trimmed by 2 bases and 0 bases, with 9 bases remaining between them. CDR1 SGDLS and CDR2 YYNGEE come from the germline V gene. CDR3 nucleotides: TGTGCCAGCAGCGTTCAGAGCCTCTCCTACGAGCAGTACTTC. Residues: CASSVQSLSYEQYF.

This clone was seen at least ten times. The V and J genes are TRBV7-2 and TRBJ2-5, with D tentatively TRBD1 or TRBD2 (5 bases each). The CDR3 contains 15 residues. Germline CDR1 SGHTA, CDR2 FQGNSA. V lost 1 base and J 1 base, leaving 10 bases between the germline ends. The CDR3 protein is CASSLGSRGQETQYF. The CDR3, as DNA: TGTGCCAGCAGCTTAGGGTCGAGGGGCCAAGAGACCCAGTACTTC.

The sample holds many counts of this clone. V and J are TRBV18 and TRBJ2-1, with a weak D call TRBD2 (5 bases). V was clipped by 5 bases and J by 10 bases, with 12 bases between them. Germline assignment: CDR1 KGHSH and CDR2 LQKENI. The CDR3 covers 12 residues. The CDR3 sequence: CASSALALEQFF. CDR3 DNA: TGTGCCAGCTCAGCCCTAGCACTAGAGCAGTTCTTC. Filled out from reference TRBV18 and TRBJ2-1, the complete variable domain reads NAGVMQNPRHLVRRRGQEARLRCSPMKGHSHVYWYRQLPEEGLKFMVYLQKENIIDESGMPKERFSAEFPKEGPSILRIQQVVRGDSAAYFCASSALALEQFFGPGTRLTVL.

This clone was observed at least ten times. V is TRBV7-9 and J is TRBJ2-1; 11 nucleotides line up with TRBD2. V shed 5 bases, J shed 0 bases, and the junction held 12 bases outside the gene matches. The CDR3 loop spans 19 amino acids. From germline, CDR1 is SEHNR and CDR2 FQNEAQ (reference sequence). CDR3 nucleotides: TGTGCCAGCAGCGGTAGCGGGAGGGCCCCCTTGAGCTCCTACAATGAGCAGTTCTTC. Amino acid sequence: CASSGSGRAPLSSYNEQFF.

This clone has only a few counts. The CDR3 sequence is CASKGQGTNYGYTF. In nucleotides, the CDR3 is TGTGCCAGCAAGGGACAGGGGACTAACTATGGCTACACCTTC. This chain connects TRBV19 to TRBJ1-2; 10 nucleotides line up with TRBD1. Germline CDR1 reads LNHDA; CDR2 reads SQIVND (reference sequence). Losses at the gene ends were 9 bases for V and 0 bases for J; bases not matched to a gene: 4. The CDR3 sequence is 14 residues long. The full variable domain, rest sourced from reference TRBV19 and TRBJ1-2, is DGGITQSPKYLFRKEGQNVTLSCEQNLNHDAMYWYRQDPGQGLRLIYYSQIVNDFQKGDIAEGYSVSREKKESFPLTVTSAQKNPTAFYLCASKGQGTNYGYTFGSGTRLTVV.

This chain connects TRBV5-6 to TRBJ2-5; D ambiguous. This CDR3 has 15 amino acids. Germline assignment: CDR1 SGHDT and CDR2 YYEEEE. Trimming cost V 0 bases and J 4 bases, with 13 bases left between them. The CDR3 region is CASSLETVLGETQYF. DNA for the CDR3: TGTGCCAGCAGCTTGGAGACGGTTCTGGGAGAGACCCAGTACTTC.

The sample holds a few counts of this clone. This chain uses TRBV25-1 with TRBJ2-1, with TRBD1 identical over 8 bases. V lost 8 bases to trimming and J lost 11 bases; unmatched junction nucleotides: 5. The germline V gene has CDR1 MGHDK and CDR2 SYGVNS. The CDR3 loop spans 11 amino acids. Written as DNA, the CDR3 is TGTGCCAGCGCAGGGGGCTATCAGCAGTTCTTC. Translating it yields CASAGGYQQFF.

V gene TRBV6-1 combines with J gene TRBJ2-7; no clear D gene. The ends were cut back, 1 base at V and 1 base at J, with 11 bases in the middle. The germline gives CDR1 MNHNS, CDR2 SASEGT. CDR3 length equals 15 residues. The DNA for the CDR3 is TGTGCCAGCAGTGAAGAGGGCAGCAATTCCTACGAGCAGTACTTC. Its translation: CASSEEGSNSYEQYF.

This clone was observed a handful of times. The chain carries TRBV9 and TRBJ2-7; D is unresolved. Germline loops: CDR1 SGDLS, CDR2 YYNGEE. V was pared by 0 bases and J by 2 bases, with 15 bases between. This CDR3 is 16 amino acids long. In DNA form, the CDR3 reads TGTGCCAGCAGCGTAGAGGGCTCCGCGGACCCCTACGAGCAGTACTTC. It yields the protein CASSVEGSADPYEQYF.

This clone was recorded many times. This CDR3 is also generated by other DNA sequences in the sample. CDR3 in DNA: TGTGCCAGCTCACCGGGACAGGCCCAAGAGACCCAGTACTTC. Translating gives CASSPGQAQETQYF. The chain joins TRBV18 to TRBJ2-5; 8 positions match TRBD1. CDR3 length equals 14 residues. The V gene's germline CDR1 is KGHSH and CDR2 LQKENI. After removal of 3 bases from V and 1 base from J, the junction contained 1 base not matched to a gene.

The V gene is TRBV5-4, the J gene TRBJ2-4; tentative D call: TRBD1 (6 bases). Trimming cost V 4 bases and J 1 base, with 12 bases left between them. The CDR3 length is 15 residues. CDR1 and CDR2 from the germline V gene are SGHNT and YYREEE (reference sequence). DNA for the CDR3: TGTGCCAGCAGCGGTTCAGACAGGGCCAAAAACATTCAGTACTTC. It codes for CASSGSDRAKNIQYF.

CDR3: CSVAGAGAETQYF. The CDR3 DNA is TGCAGCGTGGCGGGGGCAGGGGCAGAGACCCAGTACTTC. This chain uses TRBV29-1 with TRBJ2-5, with TRBD2 as a possible D gene (7 bases). Germline V CDR1 and CDR2: SQVTM, ANQGSEA. The CDR3 totals 13 residues. With 6 bases removed from V and 4 bases from J, the gap between germline ends came to 15 bases.

The chain links TRBV25-1 to TRBJ1-1; D is unclear. The CDR3 is 13 amino acids. The V gene lost 6 bases and the J gene lost 6 bases, with 14 bases spanning the gap. Per germline, CDR1 MGHDK and CDR2 SYGVNS. The CDR3 sequence is CASSHGLGAEAFF. DNA of the CDR3: TGTGCCAGCAGCCACGGACTTGGGGCTGAAGCTTTCTTT.

The CDR3 sequence is CASSQGRGSSQEQYF. In nucleotides, the CDR3 is TGTGCCAGCAGCCAAGGTAGGGGTAGCTCGCAAGAGCAGTACTTC. The chain couples TRBV4-2 to TRBJ2-7, with D maybe TRBD1 (5 bases). The V gene lost 1 base and the J gene lost 7 bases, with 17 bases spanning the gap. Germline-derived CDR1 and CDR2 are LGHNA and YNFKEQ. The CDR3 is 15 residues long.

The V and J genes are TRBV29-1 and TRBJ2-3; D possibly uses TRBD1 or TRBD2 (5 bases each). V was pared by 7 bases and J by 1 base, with 18 bases between. Germline V gene sequence: CDR1 SQVTM, CDR2 ANQGSEA. This CDR3 has 15 amino acids. The DNA of the CDR3 is TGCAGCGCTAACGGGGCGGAGAGCGGCACAGATACGCAGTATTTT. Its translation is CSANGAESGTDTQYF.

To note about this clone: The sample carries other DNA sequences with the same CDR3. This rearrangement joins TRBV30 to TRBJ2-1, with 10 bases matching TRBD2. J gave up 4 bases and V 0 bases, and 6 bases lay outside the gene matches. CDR3 length: 16 residues. Germline-derived CDR1 and CDR2 are GTSNPN and SVGIG (reference sequence). DNA of the CDR3: TGTGCCTGGAGTGTCCCAACTAGCGGGACATACAATGAGCAGTTCTTC. Its translation is CAWSVPTSGTYNEQFF.

The sample holds a few counts of this clone. The CDR3 sequence: CASSSSPGLAANNEQFF. As DNA, the CDR3 is TGTGCCAGCAGCTCCTCACCGGGACTAGCGGCGAACAATGAGCAGTTCTTC. V and J are TRBV7-9 and TRBJ2-1; the match to TRBD2 covers 11 bases. The J segment lost 5 bases and the V segment lost 4 bases, leaving 10 bases of the junction unmatched. The CDR3 loop spans 17 amino acids. Germline CDR1 and CDR2: SEHNR and FQNEAQ (reference sequence).

This clone was observed a few times. V and J are TRBV14 and TRBJ2-1; 14 nucleotides line up with TRBD2. Per germline, CDR1 SGHDN and CDR2 FVKESK. The CDR3 has 14 residues. V lost 3 bases, J lost 14 bases, and 6 bases stayed unmatched. The CDR3 region is CASSQRLAGGRKFF. As DNA, the CDR3 is TGTGCCAGCAGCCAGAGACTAGCGGGAGGGCGGAAGTTCTTC.

This clone was seen a few times. This sequence joins TRBV18 and TRBJ2-5; 7 bases agree with TRBD1. J lost 0 bases, V lost 4 bases, and 5 bases had no gene match. Per the germline V gene, CDR1 is KGHSH and CDR2 is LQKENI. The CDR3 totals 15 residues. This CDR3 reads CASSLAGTDQETQYF. Here the CDR3 DNA reads TGTGCCAGCTCACTCGCCGGGACAGACCAAGAGACCCAGTACTTC.

The J gene is TRBJ2-7, the V gene TRBV15; 8 bases are shared with TRBD2. Unmatched junction bases numbered 5, after V lost 4 bases and J lost 3 bases. This CDR3 is 14 amino acids long. Germline V gene sequence: CDR1 LNHNV, CDR2 YYDKDF (reference sequence). The CDR3 sequence: CATSIRAGDYEQYF. The CDR3 DNA follows: TGTGCCACCAGCATCCGAGCGGGAGACTACGAGCAGTACTTC.

This clone came up a few times. CDR3 loop: CAWSVVDTNQPQHF. CDR3 nucleotide sequence: TGTGCCTGGAGTGTGGTGGACACCAATCAGCCCCAGCATTTT. The rearrangement joins TRBV30 to TRBJ1-5; D is perhaps TRBD1 (5 bases). This CDR3 has 14 residues. Per the germline V gene, CDR1 is GTSNPN and CDR2 is SVGIG (reference sequence). The V end lost 0 bases, the J end lost 3 bases, and 9 bases lay between the germline ends.

This clone was recorded once. The CDR3 sequence is CASSQDPLYKNIQYF. Written as DNA, the CDR3 is TGCGCCAGCAGCCAAGACCCTCTTTACAAAAACATTCAGTACTTC. The V and J genes are TRBV4-1 and TRBJ2-4; the D is unclear. The CDR3 has 15 residues. Trimming took off 0 bases at V and 3 bases at J, with 9 bases between the two ends. Germline V gene sequence: CDR1 MGHRA, CDR2 YSYEKL.

CDR3 in DNA: TGTGCCAGCAGCCGGGAGCTAGCAGATACGCAGTATTTT. It encodes CASSRELADTQYF. The J gene is TRBJ2-3, the V gene TRBV5-6; D possibly corresponds to TRBD2 (6 bases). The CDR3 runs 13 residues. Germline CDR1 SGHDT, CDR2 YYEEEE. Trimming left V 4 bases short and J 4 bases short, with 10 bases between.

This clone was counted only a few times. V gene TRBV9 combines with J gene TRBJ2-1; possible D gene TRBD2, 6 bases. Trimming stripped 0 bases from V and 5 bases from J, with 15 bases between. The length of the CDR3 is 16 residues. The V gene's germline CDR1 is SGDLS and CDR2 YYNGEE. CDR3 nucleotide sequence: TGTGCCAGCAGCGTAGCGCCGTGGCGGGACCACAATGAGCAGTTCTTC. Amino acid sequence: CASSVAPWRDHNEQFF.

This sequence joins TRBV11-1 and TRBJ1-1; D is unresolved. The CDR3 runs to 15 residues. Trimming cost V 5 bases and J 0 bases, with 13 bases left between them. The germline V gene encodes CDR1 SGHAT and CDR2 FQDESV (reference sequence). CDR3: CASSTQGLMNTEAFF. For the CDR3, the DNA is TGTGCCAGCAGCACGCAAGGGCTCATGAACACTGAAGCTTTCTTT.

Comment on this clone: Additional DNA sequences in this sample encode the identical CDR3. The rearrangement joins TRBV18 to TRBJ2-3, with 7 bases fitting TRBD2. In germline, CDR1 is KGHSH, CDR2 LQKENI. V dropped 1 base and J dropped 1; count of bases not matched to a gene: 2. This CDR3 is 15 amino acids long. The DNA of the CDR3 is TGTGCCAGCTCACCACAGGGGAGGGGCACAGATACGCAGTATTTT. This translates into CASSPQGRGTDTQYF.

In this sample, this clone turned up a few times. This rearrangement joins TRBV12-5 to TRBJ2-3, with no clear D. This CDR3 is 13 amino acids long. CDR1 and CDR2 (germline): LGHNT, FRNRAP. V lost 2 bases and J 1 base, leaving 4 bases between the germline ends. CDR3 residues: CASGLSGTDTQYF. Written as DNA, the CDR3 is TGTGCTAGTGGTTTGTCCGGCACAGATACGCAGTATTTT.

This rearrangement joins TRBV10-3 to TRBJ2-7, with a weak D call TRBD2 (6 bases). The CDR3 length is 15 residues. Trimming pared 0 bases from V and 2 bases from J, leaving 11 bases between. Germline V gene sequence: CDR1 ENHRY, CDR2 SYGVKD. The CDR3, as DNA: TGTGCCATCAGTGAGTCGGTGGGAGGCCCCTACGAGCAGTACTTC. Encoded protein: CAISESVGGPYEQYF.

The chain combines TRBV29-1 with TRBJ2-5; 9 nucleotides agree with TRBD2. The CDR3 has 16 amino acids. V gave up 4 bases and J gave up 2 bases; unmatched junction bases: 11. CDR1 is SQVTM, CDR2 ANQGSEA, per germline. The CDR3 region has the DNA TGCAGCGTTGGTGGGGAGGGGACTAGCAGACAAGAGACCCAGTACTTC. Protein product: CSVGGEGTSRQETQYF.

This chain joins TRBV4-1 and TRBJ2-5; D ambiguous. The V end lost 1 base, the J end lost 5 bases, and 17 bases lay between the germline ends. This CDR3 is built from 16 residues. Per germline, CDR1 MGHRA and CDR2 YSYEKL. CDR3 in amino acids: CASSQVGRKERETQYF. The CDR3 nucleotides are TGCGCCAGCAGCCAAGTCGGACGGAAGGAACGGGAGACCCAGTACTTC.